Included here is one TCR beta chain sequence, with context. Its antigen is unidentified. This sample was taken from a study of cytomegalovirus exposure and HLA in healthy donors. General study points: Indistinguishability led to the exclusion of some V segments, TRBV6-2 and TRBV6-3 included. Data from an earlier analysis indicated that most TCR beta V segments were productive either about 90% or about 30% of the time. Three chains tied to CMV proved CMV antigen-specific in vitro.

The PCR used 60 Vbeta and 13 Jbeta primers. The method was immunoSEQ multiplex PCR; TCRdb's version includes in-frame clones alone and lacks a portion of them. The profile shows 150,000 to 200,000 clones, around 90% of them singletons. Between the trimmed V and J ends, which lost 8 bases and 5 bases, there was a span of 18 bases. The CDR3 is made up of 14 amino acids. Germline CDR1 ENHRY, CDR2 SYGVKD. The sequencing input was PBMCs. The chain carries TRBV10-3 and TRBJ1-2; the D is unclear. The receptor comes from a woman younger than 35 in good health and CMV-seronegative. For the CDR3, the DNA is TGTGCCATCTACCTCTATGAGGTGGGTTATGGCTACACCTTC. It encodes CAIYLYEVGYGYTF.